This T cell receptor (beta chain) was identified in a study of cytomegalovirus exposure and HLA in healthy donors (dated 2017 in TCRdb). Notes on the research overall: According to an earlier analysis of around 600 of the donors, 150 million to 200 million T cells yielded over 100 million unique TCR beta sequences and approximately 280 Gb of sequence data. All discovery cohort repertoires had been generated on a single sequencing platform. The study aimed to test whether signatures of past pathogen exposure could be identified by cataloging public T cell receptors. Across about 370 genotyped donors of the cohort, an average of about 240,000 unique TCR beta nucleotide sequences per donor were sequenced, and approximately 17% of those sequences were non-productive. Because of strong linkage in the cohort, 5 or 6 DR-DQ haplotypes were treated as single units for association and clustering. A later analysis re-analyzed previously published TCR beta repertoires from 660 or so donors and added high-resolution HLA genotyping to study TCR occurrence patterns. Genome-wide SNP genotypes for about 55% of the roughly 670 donors were used in a later genetic analysis, which treated that subset as a discovery cohort. Using immunosequencing, the study profiled T cell repertoires from 666 subjects and related those repertoires to cytomegalovirus serostatus. Of the roughly 390 genotyped donors, less than 90% were placed in the genetic ancestry cluster associated with self-reported Caucasian donors. Both class I and class II loci were covered by HLA typing, at four-digit resolution. The number of typed donors differed by locus: about 629-630 for A, B, C, DRB1 and DQB1; 522 for DQA1; some 610 for DPA1; and some 470 for DPB1. High-throughput TCR immunosequencing, statistical association of individual TCRs with disease status, and machine learning were combined to predict cytomegalovirus infection status. An earlier analysis of roughly 600 of the donors used high-throughput TCR beta sequencing to judge whether each TCR beta V gene segment behaved as functional or pseudogenic. An early release covering over 500 HLA-typed donors comprised about 300 gigabases of sequencing data and tens of millions of unique TCR sequences. Besides the first cohort of approximately 670 subjects, a separate validation cohort made up of over 95 different subjects was used. Donor age, sex, ethnicity and CMV serostatus were compiled alongside the repertoire data. Rather than using new phenotypic data, the later analysis identified candidate immune exposures from TCR beta sequences and from how often those sequences occurred across donors. The full study reports these points: A later analysis associated 15,000 or so TCR beta sequences with specific HLA alleles at a false discovery rate of 0.05. A later genetic analysis associated a missense DCLRE1C variant with V-gene and J-gene trimming of TCR beta chains, and an independent cohort replicated the association. Some IMGT-functional V segments, including TRBV6-2 and TRBV6-3, could not be distinguished by the 87-base-pair reads and were therefore excluded. In both the original and validation cohorts, the classifier was reported to diagnose cytomegalovirus status with high specificity and sensitivity. According to the authors, the approach could potentially be generalized to other disease states and immunological phenotypes. Immune exposure information for the cohort was limited to CMV serostatus. In this cohort, only TCR beta chains were sequenced, and detectable features were limited by the absence of alpha or paired-chain data. A few of the identified cytomegalovirus-associated TCR beta chains were confirmed in vitro to be specific for cytomegalovirus antigens. The study listed approximately 160 TCR beta chains as associated with cytomegalovirus. In a later analysis, HLA-associated TCR beta chains showed more clonal expansion and lower generation probabilities than non-associated chains that were equally common. A later analysis found that most CMV-associated TCR beta chains appeared HLA-restricted, with HLA associations seemingly driven largely by CMV exposure. Linkage disequilibrium might explain the correlated functional status among segregating V segments, but an unknown experimental factor could not be ruled out. A further reported finding was that TCR beta sequences accurately predicted the HLA-A and HLA-B alleles for most subjects in the first cohort. According to a later analysis, TCR association rates differed among HLA loci, with DRB1 alleles showing the most associated TCRs and HLA-C alleles showing the fewest. Because HLA typing was missing for some donors at each locus, association tests included only the typed subset. Broadly in line with IMGT annotations, most TCR beta V segments showed up in productive rearrangements about 90% or about 30% of the time in an earlier analysis of 587 of the donors. Sequencing depth was assumed to be roughly uniform across donors in the presence/absence analyses, though that assumption may not hold. A cluster of highly shared sequence variants was judged likely to be a technical artifact of the sequencing pipeline. While some public TCRs were present in many individuals, most TCR sequences turned up only very rarely across donors. According to a later genetic analysis, donors in an Asian-associated ancestry cluster had fewer N-insertions in productive TCRs than the roughly 700-donor mean. According to a later analysis, parvovirus B19, influenza, CMV and Epstein-Barr virus appeared linked to several top co-occurrence clusters. Assigning TCR associations to individual alleles was difficult when HLA alleles, especially DR and DQ, strongly co-occurred. Because counts were too low, roughly 17 rarely observed V segments, including chromosome 9 orphons, were left out of the earlier analysis of approximately 500 of the donors.

The cohort was made up of around 720 healthy bone marrow donors. At the time of sampling, all cohort members were nominally healthy, though unrecorded immune exposures were likely present. The donor was CMV seropositive and belonged to the group of a few hundred seropositive cohort members. A peripheral blood sample was provided by each donor, and peripheral blood mononuclear cells were used for TCR beta sequencing. Genomic DNA was extracted from the blood cell samples with the Qiagen DNeasy Blood Extraction Kit. Of note for this clone: The antigen this receptor binds is unknown. The record has no base qualities; no much larger clone is one base away.

Library preparation used the immunoSEQ multiplex PCR assay. For the multiplex PCR, a mixture combining 60 forward primers for TCR Vbeta segments and 13 reverse primers for TCR Jbeta segments was used. The CDR3 region of rearranged TCR beta genes was amplified from genomic DNA with a multiplex PCR assay. Amplified TCR beta libraries were sequenced as 87-base-pair reads on the Illumina HiSeq System. The original methods were these. A later analysis counted 65 million to 90 million unique TCR beta chains across the approximately 700 repertoires, and some 11 million of these chains were shared by at least two donors. Raw reads were error-corrected and collapsed into unique sequences with a nearest-neighbor algorithm that merged closely related sequences to remove PCR and sequencing errors. Alignment of CDR3 sequences to IMGT reference sequences was used to assign V, D and J gene segments. For a sequence to be retained, a match of at least six nucleotides to both a V gene segment and a J gene segment was required. Rearrangements were classified as productive when the CDR3 lacked stop codons and remained in frame with V and J, and all other rearrangements were classified as non-productive. Following IMGT convention, CDR3 was defined as the stretch from the second conserved V-encoded cysteine up to the conserved J-encoded phenylalanine. The earlier analysis of about 640 of the donors excluded any sequence lacking an unambiguous match to a single V gene segment. An earlier analysis of a few hundred of the donors classified V segments as functional when productive rearrangements were above 56.7% and as segregating when the standard deviation between donors was above 5%. A statistical classification framework was built for diagnosing cytomegalovirus status from the catalog of TCR beta chain sequences. In a later analysis, V and J genes were assigned by comparing TCR nucleotide sequences against IMGT/GENE-DB human TR gene sequences. In a later analysis, CDR3 sequences and most-parsimonious VDJ recombination scenarios were assigned using the TCRdist pipeline. In a later analysis, every TCR beta chain was defined by the combination of its CDR3 amino acid sequence and its V-gene family, and reads without a unique V-gene family were dropped. A later analysis removed 550 to 700 highly shared, low-generation-probability nucleotide sequences to deal with suspected cross-contamination and a sequencing artifact. A later analysis calculated a clonal expansion index for each public chain from normalized within-repertoire ranks of inferred template counts. In a later analysis, generation probabilities were computed with a VDJ recombination model fitted to out-of-frame rearrangements, and the resulting probabilities were checked against IGoR. Hypergeometric tests were used in a later analysis to score TCR-TCR, TCR-HLA and TCR-CMV co-occurrence, with a repertoire-size bias correction applied to the TCR pairs. In a later analysis, false discovery rates were estimated by permuting HLA or CMV assignments 20 times. In a later analysis, co-occurring TCRs were grouped using DBSCAN, with TCRdist sequence similarity added in when clustering inside HLA-allele-positive subsets. Co-occurrence clustering excluded repertoires with fewer than 30,000 or more than 120,000 public chains, plus five with anomalous nucleotide sharing. As stored in TCRdb, this immuneACCESS dataset retains in-frame rearrangements with V and J assigned. A fraction of the clones does not appear; measured against another copy, unresolved V genes explain less than half of the discrepancy, and the remainder lacks a known reason. D and trimming come from the DNA, and the V and J calls and clone size come from that table. The sample includes 73,000 or so clones, with 65% to 75% observed a single time. Together, the top ten hold approximately 16% of the sample.

CDR1 and CDR2 are read off the germline V gene as SGHRS and YFSETQ. The CDR3 runs 15 residues from the cysteine to the phenylalanine. The CDR3 DNA has 45 bases and is translated from base 1. V is cut back by 0 bases and J by 4 bases, with 5 bases in the junction unmatched. The sequence links TRBV5-1 to TRBJ1-1; 8 bases in the junction line up with TRBD1. The sequenced material came from PBMCs. This TCR was sampled from a woman in her forties in good health and CMV-seropositive. The CDR3 region: CASSLGGQAITEAFF. The DNA sequence is TGCGCCAGCAGCTTGGGGGGACAGGCTATCACTGAAGCTTTCTTT.